The 14 T cell receptor beta chains below were found in one sample sequenced in a study of beta chain features in type 1 diabetes. Study observations and caveats: Shortening that was moderate but significant affected the TCRB CDR3s of Type 1 diabetes patients in all four CD4+ subsets.

What was sequenced were expressed TCRB transcripts, since all of the isolated RNA had been reverse transcribed. Sequenced by immunoSEQ multiplex PCR; TCRdb stores in-frame clones only, minus some. The repertoire holds 640,000 or so clones, with about an eighth as singletons. Which antigens these TCRs recognize remains unknown. The sample was naive CD4+ T cells from blood. Receptor source: a man between 18 and 35 years old with type 1 diabetes.

This clone has a handful of counts. The chain carries TRBV19 and TRBJ2-1; 10 bases fit TRBD2. With 5 bases clipped from V and 5 bases from J, the junction kept 6 bases outside the gene matches. The CDR3 loop spans 15 amino acids. Germline V gene sequence: CDR1 LNHDA, CDR2 SQIVND (reference sequence). CDR3 coding DNA: TGTGCCAGTAGTCCCCAGGGACTAGCGCACAATGAGCAGTTCTTC. Its protein is CASSPQGLAHNEQFF.

This clone has a handful of counts. Other DNA sequences within the sample encode an identical CDR3. The V call is TRBV7-9, the J call TRBJ1-1; the D is unclear. The CDR3 consists of 13 residues. Looked up from germline, CDR1 is SEHNR and CDR2 is FQNEAQ (reference sequence). With 3 bases removed from V and 0 bases from J, the gap between germline ends came to 5 bases. CDR3 in DNA: TGTGCCAGCAGCTTGGCAATGAACACTGAAGCTTTCTTT. Its protein is CASSLAMNTEAFF.

The chain combines TRBV6-1 with TRBJ1-1, with D unresolved. Germline V gene data show CDR1 as MNHNS and CDR2 as SASEGT. The CDR3 is made up of 15 amino acids. Trimming took 2 bases from V and 0 from J, leaving 10 bases between them. The chain's CDR3 is CASSERGTMNTEAFF. The CDR3 DNA reads as TGTGCCAGCAGTGAACGTGGCACGATGAACACTGAAGCTTTCTTT.

The CDR3 loop is CASSFYLGPDTQYF. In DNA form, the CDR3 reads TGTGCCAGCAGCTTTTATCTTGGCCCAGATACGCAGTATTTT. This chain links TRBV7-4 with TRBJ2-3; no clear D. Germline V gene sequence: CDR1 SGHVT, CDR2 SQSDAQ. The CDR3 contains 14 residues. Trimming removed 3 bases from V and 4 bases from J, with 11 bases in between.

The chain is built from TRBV6-5 and TRBJ1-1, with D uncertain. Per germline, CDR1 MNHEY and CDR2 SVGAGI. V was trimmed by 6 bases and J by 4 bases, leaving 15 bases between them. This CDR3 is built from 14 residues. CDR3 nucleotides: TGTGCCAGCAGCCCCGCGGGGATGAGCACTGAAGCTTTCTTT. Protein: CASSPAGMSTEAFF.

The rearrangement links TRBV28 to TRBJ1-2; D possibly corresponds to TRBD1 (5 bases). The germline V gene has CDR1 MDHEN and CDR2 SYDVKM. V was pared by 10 bases and J by 5 bases, with 8 bases between. This CDR3 is built from 10 residues. CDR3 in amino acids: CATRAYGYTF. CDR3 coding DNA: TGTGCCACCAGGGCTTATGGCTACACCTTC.

CDR3 protein: CASSPSNWGDTQYF. CDR3 DNA sequence: TGTGCCAGCAGCCCATCGAACTGGGGAGATACGCAGTATTTT. This chain uses TRBV14 with TRBJ2-3, with no clear D. There are 14 residues in the CDR3. Trimming removed 4 bases from V and 5 bases from J, with 13 bases in between. CDR1 and CDR2 from the germline V gene are SGHDN and FVKESK.

This clone came up a few times. J is TRBJ1-5 and V is TRBV6-5; D is possibly TRBD1 (5 bases). Trimming took 1 base from V and 2 from J, leaving 6 bases between them. CDR1 MNHEY and CDR2 SVGAGI come from the germline V gene. This CDR3 contains 14 residues. The CDR3 loop reads CASSYLGGNQPQHF. In DNA form, the CDR3 reads TGTGCCAGCAGTTACTTGGGGGGCAATCAGCCCCAGCATTTT.

This clone showed up just a few times. The J gene is TRBJ1-5, the V gene TRBV5-4, with TRBD1 identical over 8 bases. This CDR3 contains 16 residues. The germline V gene encodes CDR1 SGHNT and CDR2 YYREEE (reference sequence). The junction had 8 bases not matched to a gene; V was cut back by 4 bases and J by 2 bases. The CDR3 DNA reads TGTGCCAGCAGCATTACAGGGGGTACAGGCAATCAGCCCCAGCATTTT. Translation: CASSITGGTGNQPQHF.

The J gene is TRBJ1-2, the V gene TRBV7-9, with no clear D. The CDR3 is 16 residues long. Germline V CDR1 and CDR2: SEHNR, FQNEAQ (reference sequence). The ends were cut back, 5 bases at V and 2 bases at J, with 18 bases in the middle. CDR3 sequence: CASSPSGFQTNYGYTF. CDR3 coding DNA: TGTGCCAGCAGCCCCTCTGGGTTTCAGACCAACTATGGCTACACCTTC.

The V gene is TRBV10-3, the J gene TRBJ2-5; a possible D gene is TRBD2 (6 bases). The CDR3 totals 11 residues. Germline CDR1 ENHRY, CDR2 SYGVKD. The V end was cut by 10 bases, the J end by 4 bases, with 10 bases between. DNA of the CDR3: TGTGCCACCCTGGGGGGAGAGACCCAGTACTTC. Protein product: CATLGGETQYF.

In regard to this clone: Different DNA sequences within this sample yield the same CDR3. J is TRBJ1-2 and V is TRBV15, with 9 bases identical to TRBD1. The CDR3 is 13 residues long. V gave up 5 bases and J gave up 5 bases; unmatched junction bases: 3. The germline V gene has CDR1 LNHNV and CDR2 YYDKDF (reference sequence). The chain's CDR3 is CATSSGQGYGYTF. The CDR3 DNA follows: TGTGCCACCAGCTCGGGACAGGGTTATGGCTACACCTTC.

This clone was seen a few times. This rearrangement joins TRBV7-6 to TRBJ2-3, with a tentative D call TRBD2 (5 bases). CDR1 and CDR2 (germline): SGHVS, FNYEAQ. V was clipped by 5 bases and J by 2 bases, with 17 bases between them. There are 16 residues in the CDR3. CDR3 in DNA: TGTGCCAGCAGCCCAAAGGGAGAGGGATACACAGATACGCAGTATTTT. This translates into CASSPKGEGYTDTQYF.

This clone was recorded a few times. J is TRBJ1-2 and V is TRBV30, with D uncertain. Germline assignment: CDR1 GTSNPN and CDR2 SVGIG (reference sequence). Trimming took 0 bases from V and 4 from J, leaving 9 bases between them. This CDR3 has 13 amino acids. The CDR3 sequence: CAWSVLGSYGYTF. CDR3 nucleotide sequence: TGTGCCTGGAGTGTGTTGGGGAGCTATGGCTACACCTTC. Looking up the rest from reference TRBV30 and TRBJ1-2 gives the full variable domain: SQTIHQWPATLVQPVGSPLSLECTVEGTSNPNLYWYRQAAGRGLQLLFYSVGIGQISSEVPQNLSASRPQDRQFILSSKKLLLSDSGFYLCAWSVLGSYGYTFGSGTRLTVV.